This TCR beta chain was found in a study of Graves' ophthalmopathy and Graves' hyperthyroidism listed by TCRdb under 2018. Broadly, across the study: Peripheral blood was collected at initial diagnosis, prior to any treatment. The study used TCR beta repertoire signatures to distinguish Graves' ophthalmopathy from Graves' hyperthyroidism and to predict progression to ophthalmopathy. In total, 135 blood samples were TCR-sequenced: approximately 42 ophthalmopathy, approximately 75 hyperthyroidism and 17 hyperthyroidism-to-ophthalmopathy patients. To explore V-J signatures that separate ophthalmopathy from hyperthyroidism, a discovery set of about 98 patients was enrolled, consisting of 43 with ophthalmopathy and about 60 with stable hyperthyroidism. An independent validation cohort was composed of 18 hyperthyroidism patients and some 16 patients who later progressed from hyperthyroidism to ophthalmopathy. T-cell repertoires of thyroid tissue and blood were compared in 5 or 6 hyperthyroidism patients. Following sampling, methimazole starting at 30 mg daily was administered to hyperthyroidism patients, and high-dose intravenous methylprednisolone was administered to ophthalmopathy patients. For training and testing, the approximately 97 patients in the discovery cohort were randomly divided in a 7:3 ratio. Paper-wide results and their limitations: Ophthalmopathy was separated from stable hyperthyroidism by the 13-signature model with about 89% sensitivity and 81.08% specificity in cross-validation and with 80%/75% in the test set. Sample size was not statistically predetermined, and group allocation was not concealed from the investigators. Among expanded thyroid clonotypes with frequency above 0.001, most also showed up in blood, which suggests that blood repertoires may reflect the thyroid immune response. In validation, the model predicted ophthalmopathy progression with 70.59% sensitivity and 72.22% specificity; about a dozen predicted patients were CT-confirmed with GO in a median of about 6.2 months.

TCR beta CDR3 regions were amplified from RNA transcripts for repertoire sequencing. HTBI primers and the Qiagen OneStep RT-PCR kit were used in a first-round RT-PCR, which was followed by a second-round multiplex PCR, size selection and purification. Sequencing of the libraries was carried out on an Illumina HiSeq2000 in paired-end mode with 100 bp reads. The paper's data handling went like this. SOAPnuke was used to process the reads, throwing out any read that had adapters, had uncalled bases, had a mean Phred below 15, or lacked an exact constant-primer or identifier match. COPE v1.2.5 was used to merge high-quality paired reads. Each unique nucleotide sequence was defined as a clonotype, and clonotypes were aligned to IMGT TRB V, D and J references with MiTCR v1.1. Analysis was restricted to V-J combinations with a frequency above 0.0001, which covered roughly 99% of repertoires. For each V-J combination, a TCR clonal expansion and chaos score was defined as F50 clonal expansion divided by the chaos observed in the TCRdist matrix. Welch's t-statistics and random forest were used to narrow the features down to approximately twelve V-J combinations, which were then fed into a naive Bayes classifier. The similarity between thyroid and blood repertoires was quantified using the Morisita-Horn index. TCRdb's own reprocessing of the public reads used fastp at Q25 and MiXCR and kept productive beta chains. Every entry covers one CDR3 protein and lists the most common genes and DNA from its rows. In this record, the V and J calls reflect TCRdb's handling and not the investigators' own analysis. The sample data list about half a million distinct CDR3 sequences, and around 14% of these were observed just once. 8% to 10% of the sample is in the top ten clones.

The CDR3 has 14 amino acids, counting the end cysteine and phenylalanine. Only the CDR3 part of the read is kept: 42 bases, read in frame from the first base. The germline V gene encodes CDR1 ENHRY and CDR2 SYGVKD. V is reduced by 11 bases and J by 4 bases, leaving a spacing of 21 bases between them. Ophthalmopathy patients had moderately to severely active disease, Clinical Activity Score of at least 3, NOSPECS grade of at least 4, and disease duration under 3 months. Anyone with other autoimmune diseases, uncontrolled infections, pregnancy or lactation was excluded from the study. Clinical symptoms, serum thyroxine, TRAb, thyroid ultrasound and orbital computed tomography were used for diagnosis. Using Ficoll-Paque density gradient centrifugation, PBMCs were isolated from about 9.4 ml of fresh peripheral blood. Trizol reagent was used to extract the total RNA, and its quality was then checked on an Agilent 2100 Bioanalyzer.

This clonotype was seen a few times. No cognate antigen has been identified for it. One base away there is no much larger clone; base qualities are not given. Sequencing was performed on blood. The TCR sequence derives from a woman aged 30 to 39 with Graves' ophthalmopathy. Donor details come from another sample of the same person, matched by shared clones. In this chain, TRBV10-3 is recombined with TRBJ2-7; TRBD2 is a weak D gene call, 5 bases matching. In nucleotides, the sequence is TGTGCCTCCCCCCCCCCGAGGGTTAGGTACGAGCAGTACTTC. This gives the protein CASPPPRVRYEQYF.